This is a list of T cell receptor beta chains from one sample in a study of blood T cell repertoires in COVID-19. Method: immunoSEQ multiplex PCR; TCRdb's copy keeps in-frame clones and lacks some. The sample includes roughly 100,000 clones, 89% of them seen just once. The specimen sequenced was peripheral blood. The receptor source for this set is a woman older than 75 with active COVID-19. The CDR3 runs from the conserved cysteine through the conserved F or W. Each record gives: D gene, V gene, J gene, clone size, CDR3 DNA, CDR3 protein. A D gene is named only where the DNA matches it firmly. Only part of the rows carry a size: once, few, many, or a class if the clone is expanded.

D gene: TRBD1
V gene: TRBV18
J gene: TRBJ2-2
clone size: NA
CDR3 DNA: TGTGCCAGCTCACCACAGACCGGGACAGTCACCGGGGAGCTGTTTTTT
CDR3 protein: CASSPQTGTVTGELFF

D gene: TRBD2
V gene: TRBV27
J gene: TRBJ2-7
clone size: NA
CDR3 DNA: TGTGCCAGCAGACAACCGGGACTAGCGGGAGCATGGCAGTACTTC
CDR3 protein: CASRQPGLAGAWQYF

D gene: TRBD2
V gene: TRBV19
J gene: TRBJ2-5
clone size: NA
CDR3 DNA: TGTGCCAGTAGTTCTCTAGCGGGCCAAGAGACCCAGTACTTC
CDR3 protein: CASSSLAGQETQYF

D gene: TRBD2
V gene: TRBV5-6
J gene: TRBJ2-3
clone size: NA
CDR3 DNA: TGTGCCAGCAGCTACGGGGGACCAGCGGGAATAGGGGAAGATACGCAGTATTTT
CDR3 protein: CASSYGGPAGIGEDTQYF

D gene: NA
V gene: TRBV18
J gene: TRBJ2-5
clone size: NA
CDR3 DNA: TGTGCCAGCTCCTACGGCGTCGGAGGAGAGACCCAGTACTTC
CDR3 protein: CASSYGVGGETQYF

D gene: TRBD2
V gene: TRBV7-2
J gene: TRBJ2-7
clone size: NA
CDR3 DNA: TGTGCCAGCAGCTCTAGCGGGACCGCCTACGAGCAGTACTTC
CDR3 protein: CASSSSGTAYEQYF

D gene: NA
V gene: TRBV6-5
J gene: TRBJ1-2
clone size: once
CDR3 DNA: TGTGCCAGCAGTTACGCGGGACGGACCAACTATGGCTACACCTTC
CDR3 protein: CASSYAGRTNYGYTF

D gene: NA
V gene: TRBV4-1
J gene: TRBJ2-2
clone size: NA
CDR3 DNA: TGCGCCAGCAGCCAGCATCCAAGGAGGACCGGGGAGCTGTTTTTT
CDR3 protein: CASSQHPRRTGELFF

D gene: TRBD1
V gene: TRBV6-5
J gene: TRBJ1-1
clone size: NA
CDR3 DNA: TGTGCCAGCAGTTTCAGACACAGGGGGTTGAACACTGAAGCTTTCTTT
CDR3 protein: CASSFRHRGLNTEAFF

D gene: TRBD1
V gene: TRBV6-2/TRBV6-3
J gene: TRBJ2-7
clone size: NA
CDR3 DNA: TGTGCCAGCAGTTATGGGGACAGGACTAACTACGAGCAGTACTTC
CDR3 protein: CASSYGDRTNYEQYF

D gene: NA
V gene: TRBV27
J gene: TRBJ1-5
clone size: NA
CDR3 DNA: TGTGCCAGCAGTCCCTCCGCCGGGAGCGTCGTTCAGCCCCAGCATTTT
CDR3 protein: CASSPSAGSVVQPQHF

D gene: NA
V gene: TRBV29-1
J gene: TRBJ1-2
clone size: NA
CDR3 DNA: TGCAGCGTCCATCACTATGGCTACACCTTC
CDR3 protein: CSVHHYGYTF

D gene: TRBD2
V gene: TRBV6-5
J gene: TRBJ2-7
clone size: NA
CDR3 DNA: TGTGCCAGCAGTAGTAGCGGGAGGACCCACGAGCAGTACTTC
CDR3 protein: CASSSSGRTHEQYF

D gene: NA
V gene: TRBV25-1
J gene: TRBJ2-7
clone size: NA
CDR3 DNA: TGTGCCAGCAGTGAGAGGGACTCCTCCTACGAGCAGTACTTC
CDR3 protein: CASSERDSSYEQYF

D gene: NA
V gene: TRBV15
J gene: TRBJ2-1
clone size: NA
CDR3 DNA: TGTGCCACCAGCCCCTCGGGCGGGCGTGAGCAGTTCTTC
CDR3 protein: CATSPSGGREQFF

D gene: NA
V gene: TRBV6-1
J gene: TRBJ1-5
clone size: NA
CDR3 DNA: TGTGCCAGCAGTGAGTTCCGAGGAAACCAGCCCCAGCATTTT
CDR3 protein: CASSEFRGNQPQHF

D gene: NA
V gene: TRBV6-5
J gene: TRBJ2-1
clone size: NA
CDR3 DNA: TGTGCCAGCAGTTTCACTTCGGACAATGAGCAGTTCTTC
CDR3 protein: CASSFTSDNEQFF

D gene: TRBD2
V gene: TRBV4-2
J gene: TRBJ2-5
clone size: NA
CDR3 DNA: TGTGCCAGCAGCCCAGGACTAGCGGGAGGGGGGTACCAAGAGACCCAGTACTTC
CDR3 protein: CASSPGLAGGGYQETQYF

D gene: TRBD2
V gene: TRBV7-2
J gene: TRBJ2-5
clone size: once
CDR3 DNA: TGTGCCAGCAGCCCCCAGGGACTCGGCGGCGCGGCGGGGGCCCAGTACTTC
CDR3 protein: CASSPQGLGGAAGAQYF

D gene: NA
V gene: TRBV5-1
J gene: TRBJ1-5
clone size: NA
CDR3 DNA: TGCGCCAGCAGCCTGGGCCACGGGGATAGCAATCAGCCCCAGCATTTT
CDR3 protein: CASSLGHGDSNQPQHF

D gene: NA
V gene: TRBV5-1
J gene: TRBJ2-3
clone size: NA
CDR3 DNA: TGCGCCAGCAGCTTCTACGGGAGCGCAGATACGCAGTATTTT
CDR3 protein: CASSFYGSADTQYF

D gene: NA
V gene: TRBV10-3
J gene: TRBJ2-5
clone size: NA
CDR3 DNA: TGTGCCATCAGTGAGCCCGATGACAGTAAAGAGACCCAGTACTTC
CDR3 protein: CAISEPDDSKETQYF

D gene: TRBD1
V gene: TRBV28
J gene: TRBJ2-7
clone size: NA
CDR3 DNA: TGTGCCAGCAGTTTATGGAGGGACAGGGGCGGCGAGCAGTACTTC
CDR3 protein: CASSLWRDRGGEQYF

D gene: TRBD2
V gene: TRBV15
J gene: TRBJ2-5
clone size: once
CDR3 DNA: TGTGCCACCAGCAGAGACCTGGCTAGCGGCGAAGAGACCCAGTACTTC
CDR3 protein: CATSRDLASGEETQYF

D gene: TRBD1
V gene: TRBV28
J gene: TRBJ1-1
clone size: NA
CDR3 DNA: TGTGCCAGCAGTCCTATGAAGGGGACAGGGGGCGCAGCTTTCTTT
CDR3 protein: CASSPMKGTGGAAFF

D gene: NA
V gene: TRBV28
J gene: TRBJ2-3
clone size: once
CDR3 DNA: TGTGCCAGCAGTTTAAGGGCAGGGGGCACAGATACGCAGTATTTT
CDR3 protein: CASSLRAGGTDTQYF

D gene: NA
V gene: TRBV28
J gene: TRBJ2-7
clone size: NA
CDR3 DNA: TGTGCCAGCAGTTTAAATCCCAGGGAGCAGTACTTC
CDR3 protein: CASSLNPREQYF

D gene: TRBD1
V gene: TRBV6-2/TRBV6-3
J gene: TRBJ1-1
clone size: NA
CDR3 DNA: TGTGCCAGCAGTTTCCGCTCAGGGGGATTGAACACTGAAGCTTTCTTT
CDR3 protein: CASSFRSGGLNTEAFF

D gene: NA
V gene: TRBV7-2
J gene: TRBJ2-2
clone size: NA
CDR3 DNA: TGTGCCAGCAGCTCCCCTTTGGCAACCCCCAACACCGGGGAGCTGTTTTTT
CDR3 protein: CASSSPLATPNTGELFF

D gene: TRBD1
V gene: TRBV5-1
J gene: TRBJ1-6
clone size: NA
CDR3 DNA: TGCGCCAGCAGCCCCAGGGACAGCTCCTATAATTCACCCCTCCACTTT
CDR3 protein: CASSPRDSSYNSPLHF

D gene: TRBD1
V gene: TRBV6-1
J gene: TRBJ2-3
clone size: NA
CDR3 DNA: TGTGCCAGCAGTGAAACAGGGGGTTCAGATACGCAGTATTTT
CDR3 protein: CASSETGGSDTQYF

D gene: NA
V gene: TRBV4-2
J gene: TRBJ2-3
clone size: NA
CDR3 DNA: TGTGCCAGCAGCCAAGTAACTATAGTAGATACGCAGTATTTT
CDR3 protein: CASSQVTIVDTQYF

D gene: NA
V gene: TRBV4-3
J gene: TRBJ1-3
clone size: medium-sized
CDR3 DNA: TGCGCCAGCAGCCAAGATGGGGGGTTTTACTCTGGAAACACCATATATTTT
CDR3 protein: CASSQDGGFYSGNTIYF

D gene: TRBD2
V gene: TRBV6-5
J gene: TRBJ2-1
clone size: NA
CDR3 DNA: TGTGCCAGTCAGGGACTAGCGGGTTACAATGAGCAGTTCTTC
CDR3 protein: CASQGLAGYNEQFF

D gene: TRBD2
V gene: TRBV4-1
J gene: TRBJ2-3
clone size: NA
CDR3 DNA: TGCGCCAGCAGCCAAGGGACCACTAGCGGGAGGACCACAGATACGCAGTATTTT
CDR3 protein: CASSQGTTSGRTTDTQYF

D gene: TRBD2
V gene: TRBV7-9
J gene: TRBJ2-1
clone size: NA
CDR3 DNA: TGTGCCAGCAGCTCTCGCGGGAGGGTATACAATGAGCAGTTCTTC
CDR3 protein: CASSSRGRVYNEQFF

D gene: NA
V gene: TRBV12-3/TRBV12-4
J gene: TRBJ2-1
clone size: NA
CDR3 DNA: TGTGCCAGCAGTTTAACAACTGGGGCGGAGCAGTTCTTC
CDR3 protein: CASSLTTGAEQFF

D gene: NA
V gene: TRBV20-1
J gene: TRBJ2-7
clone size: NA
CDR3 DNA: TGCAGTGCGGACAACGAGCAGTACTTC
CDR3 protein: CSADNEQYF

D gene: NA
V gene: TRBV7-9
J gene: TRBJ1-2
clone size: NA
CDR3 DNA: TGTGCCAGCAGCATCAGGAACTATGGCTACACCTTC
CDR3 protein: CASSIRNYGYTF

D gene: NA
V gene: TRBV19
J gene: TRBJ1-5
clone size: NA
CDR3 DNA: TGTGCCAGTAGTAACCAGGGAGGGAATCAGCCCCAGCATTTT
CDR3 protein: CASSNQGGNQPQHF

D gene: TRBD2
V gene: TRBV11-2
J gene: TRBJ2-7
clone size: NA
CDR3 DNA: TGTGCCAGCAGCTTAGTCGCGGGGGGGTTTGGGTACGAGCAGTACTTC
CDR3 protein: CASSLVAGGFGYEQYF

D gene: NA
V gene: TRBV7-2
J gene: TRBJ1-3
clone size: NA
CDR3 DNA: TGTGCCAGCAGCCGCGCTATGGACAGCTCTGGAAACACCATATATTTT
CDR3 protein: CASSRAMDSSGNTIYF

D gene: NA
V gene: TRBV18
J gene: TRBJ1-1
clone size: NA
CDR3 DNA: TGTGCCAGCTCACCGGTGGCCGTCACTGAAGCTTTCTTT
CDR3 protein: CASSPVAVTEAFF

D gene: TRBD2
V gene: TRBV5-4
J gene: TRBJ2-1
clone size: NA
CDR3 DNA: TGTGCCAGCAGCTTGGCTAGCGGGAATTCTCCTGAGCAGTTCTTC
CDR3 protein: CASSLASGNSPEQFF

D gene: NA
V gene: TRBV5-4
J gene: TRBJ2-5
clone size: NA
CDR3 DNA: TGTGCCAGCAGCTTGGCGCGGGCAGTCCAAGAGACCCAGTACTTC
CDR3 protein: CASSLARAVQETQYF

D gene: NA
V gene: TRBV2
J gene: TRBJ2-7
clone size: NA
CDR3 DNA: TGTGCCAGCAAGCCCCCCAAGAGCTCCTACGAGCAGTACTTC
CDR3 protein: CASKPPKSSYEQYF

D gene: TRBD1
V gene: TRBV15
J gene: TRBJ1-2
clone size: NA
CDR3 DNA: TGTGCCACCAGCACACACACCGGGACAGGGGAAGGCTACACCTTC
CDR3 protein: CATSTHTGTGEGYTF

D gene: TRBD1
V gene: TRBV5-5
J gene: TRBJ2-5
clone size: NA
CDR3 DNA: TGTGCCAGCAGCTCCCCCTACGGGACAGGGGGAATGGAGACCCAGTACTTC
CDR3 protein: CASSSPYGTGGMETQYF

D gene: NA
V gene: TRBV7-9
J gene: TRBJ2-5
clone size: NA
CDR3 DNA: TGTGCCAGCAGCTTAGTTAGGGCAGGGGATTCCGGGGAGACCCAGTACTTC
CDR3 protein: CASSLVRAGDSGETQYF

D gene: TRBD2
V gene: TRBV19
J gene: TRBJ2-3
clone size: NA
CDR3 DNA: TGTGCCAGTAGTAACCAAGCGGGAGTAGATACGCAGTATTTT
CDR3 protein: CASSNQAGVDTQYF

D gene: NA
V gene: TRBV12-3/TRBV12-4
J gene: TRBJ1-5
clone size: once
CDR3 DNA: TGTGCCAGCAGCCTACCCCCAGGGCAGCCCCAGCATTTT
CDR3 protein: CASSLPPGQPQHF